This TCR beta chain came from a study of T cell changes during pregnancy in multiple sclerosis. The protocol was immunoSEQ multiplex PCR, while the TCRdb copy is restricted to in-frame clones and leaves out a portion. The table lists around 100,000 clones, around 92% of them singletons. Germline lookup yields CDR1 LGHNA and CDR2 YSLEER. The CDR3 spans 17 residues. Trimming cost V 1 base and J 0 bases, with 13 bases left between them. The chain carries TRBV4-3 and TRBJ1-3, with D possibly being TRBD1 (5 bases). This material consisted of peripheral blood, taken after pregnancy. This receptor was taken from a female donor with multiple sclerosis, enrolled in a pregnancy study. For the CDR3, the DNA is TGCGCCAGCAGCCAAGTACCCACGGGGGGCTCTGGAAACACCATATATTTT. It is translated as CASSQVPTGGSGNTIYF.